This paragraph reports one T cell receptor (beta chain). Its target is unknown. The PCR had 60 Vbeta and 13 Jbeta primers. Sequencing used immunoSEQ multiplex PCR; TCRdb keeps in-frame clones, though not all of them. The table shows about 120,000 clones, with over 70% occurring only once. The data are from a study of cytomegalovirus exposure and HLA in healthy donors. Study-level findings and limits: A later analysis reported that several of the most significant clusters appeared to be linked to common viral pathogens, among them Epstein-Barr virus. Despite most TCR sequences being rare, some public TCRs occurred in many donors. The authors judged a highly shared variant cluster likely a sequencing artifact. Testing in vitro showed three CMV-associated chains specific for CMV antigens.

This CDR3 region has 14 residues. Between the trimmed V and J ends, which lost 0 bases and 4 bases, there was a span of 7 bases. CDR1 is SGDLS, CDR2 YYNGEE, per germline. What was sequenced was PBMCs. This sequence was found in a woman in her forties in good health and CMV-seropositive. The chain has TRBV9 and TRBJ1-4; D gene unclear. CDR3 DNA: TGTGCCAGCAGCGTAGGGGCAAATAATGAAAAACTGTTTTTT. Protein sequence: CASSVGANNEKLFF.